This is a list of T cell receptor beta chains from one sample in a study of blood T cell repertoires in COVID-19. Sequenced by immunoSEQ multiplex PCR; TCRdb stores in-frame clones only, minus some. The sample holds around 300,000 clones, around 88% seen once. Sequences were obtained from peripheral blood. The receptors were gathered from a woman aged 25 to 39 with COVID-19, enrolled during active disease. The conserved cysteine and the conserved F or W are not part of the CDR3 here.

>TRBJ1-1|TRBV15
ATSRPPRGNTEAF
>TRBJ2-3|TRBV7-3
ASSLSGRDRGIDTQY
>TRBJ1-1|TRBV18
ASSPLLGGGNTEAF
>TRBJ1-2|TRBV5-1
ASSLRGRNYGYT
>TRBJ1-6|TRBV4-1
ASSQDLGRLSYNSPLH
>TRBJ2-5|TRBV5-4
ASSLGPSLQY
>TRBJ2-7|TRBV3-1/TRBV3-2
ASSLRPTGGSPYEQY
>TRBJ2-2|TRBV5-1
ASSRSTGVGELF
>TRBJ2-1|TRBV5-1
ASSQEGGPSNEQF
>TRBJ2-5|TRBV5-1
ASSVTGGLQETQY
>TRBJ1-3|TRBV2
ASSPEGSGNTIY
>TRBJ1-2|TRBV29-1
SVVGTGDGYT
>TRBJ1-2|TRBV3-1/TRBV3-2
ASSRRAGGYYGYT
>TRBJ1-2|TRBV28
ASSLGGQGHGYT
>TRBJ1-5|TRBV30
AWSPGRGQPQH
>TRBJ1-5|TRBV4-1
ASSQANSPNQPQH
>TRBJ1-2|TRBV9
ASSTGTGSTLRGYT
>TRBJ2-3|TRBV29-1
SVRGVAGKTDTQY
>TRBJ1-2|TRBV25-1
ASSEPGQGHYGYT
>TRBJ1-5|TRBV9
ASSGGQGAGQPQH
>TRBJ2-4|TRBV19
ASRMGLAGNIQY
>TRBJ1-1|TRBV2
ASTLGQGGTEAF
>TRBJ2-3|TRBV28
ASRVGQGLPDTQY
>TRBJ1-2|TRBV6-5
ASNRQGVIGYGYT
>TRBJ2-6|TRBV4-3
ASSQDRGSGANVLT
>TRBJ2-1|TRBV9
ASSLTSGGYNEQF
>TRBJ1-1|TRBV6-1
ASSERATVNTEAF
>TRBJ1-4|TRBV5-6
ASSLKTGGGKLF
>TRBJ2-1|TRBV5-1
ASRTGDNEQF
>TRBJ2-2|TRBV19
ASSLGTTYTGELF
>TRBJ1-1|TRBV9
ASSVEGFTEAF
>TRBJ2-1|TRBV28
ASSFPSDEQF
>TRBJ2-1|TRBV6-2/TRBV6-3
ASSPGVLIGNEQF
>TRBJ2-3|TRBV5-1
ASRPPTSADTQY
>TRBJ2-2|TRBV6-1
ASSETPGARTGELF
>TRBJ2-7|TRBV6-6
ASSYPNARLPGEQY
>TRBJ2-7|TRBV3-1/TRBV3-2
ASSRFGLYEQY
>TRBJ2-5|TRBV3-1/TRBV3-2
ASSLTGTRQETQY
>TRBJ2-5|TRBV10-2
ASSERDRGMKTQY
>TRBJ2-3|TRBV4-1
ASSPQGQGADTQY
>TRBJ2-2|TRBV11-3
ASSSRQGRGGELF
>TRBJ1-4|TRBV3-1/TRBV3-2
ASSQGRDRAGKLF
>TRBJ1-6|TRBV5-1
ASSADNRANSPLH
>TRBJ1-3|TRBV5-1
ASSLQGSTGNTIY
>TRBJ2-3|TRBV6-4
ASSETGGADTQY
>TRBJ2-7|TRBV6-2/TRBV6-3
ASSYLGLVDSEQY
>TRBJ1-6|TRBV9
ASNRTGKSPLH
>TRBJ1-5|TRBV19
ASRATPSAGRNQPQH
>TRBJ2-4|TRBV28
ASSNAGGGNIQY
>TRBJ2-5|TRBV7-2
ASSSTGRQETQY
>TRBJ2-7|TRBV12-3/TRBV12-4
ASRGVDEQY
>TRBJ1-5|TRBV11-2
ASSPGDYSNQPQH
>TRBJ1-6|TRBV2
ASSLILTGSGNSPLH
>TRBJ1-3|TRBV6-5
ASSTSRSSGNTIY
>TRBJ2-5|TRBV4-1
ASSHSPGSEETQY